The 21 T cell receptor beta chains below were found in one sample sequenced in a study of cytomegalovirus exposure and HLA in healthy donors. The primer mix had 60 Vbeta and 13 Jbeta primers. Sequencing used immunoSEQ multiplex PCR; TCRdb keeps in-frame clones, though not all of them. There are about 170,000 clones in the sample; approximately 70% occur only once, and 2% to 3% lies in the top ten. The source material was PBMCs. The receptors were gathered from a human donor in good health.

This sequence joins TRBV5-1 and TRBJ2-7; 13 bases are shared with TRBD2. The CDR3 extends over 16 amino acids. Trimming took 4 bases from V and 0 from J; bases not matched to a gene: 4. The germline V gene encodes CDR1 SGHRS and CDR2 YFSETQ. The CDR3 DNA is TGCGCCAGCAGCCCCCGGACTAGCGGGGGCTCCTACGAGCAGTACTTC. This sequence encodes CASSPRTSGGSYEQYF.

As for this clone: At one of its ends the junction is not consistent with the germline gene, which may arise from a read error. The chain combines TRBV7-7 with TRBJ2-7; no firm D call. The CDR3 sequence is 15 residues long. Germline V gene sequence: CDR1 SSHAT, CDR2 FNYEAQ (reference sequence). CDR3 in amino acids: CASSLESASIYEQYF. Here the CDR3 DNA reads TGTGCTAGCAGCTTAGAGTCAGCGTCGATCTACGAGCAGTACTTC. Complete variable domain (other parts from reference TRBV7-7 and TRBJ2-7): GAGVSQSPRYKVTKRGQDVTLRCDPISSHATLYWYQQALGQGPEFLTYFNYEAQPDKSGLPSDRFSAERPEGSISTLTIQRTEQRDSAMYRCASSLESASIYEQYFGPGTRLTVT.

The chain joins TRBV7-9 to TRBJ2-7; tentative D call: TRBD2 (5 bases). CDR1 and CDR2 (germline): SEHNR, FQNEAQ (reference sequence). The CDR3 runs to 14 residues. V was pared by 0 bases and J by 3 bases, with 9 bases between. The CDR3 sequence is CASSLALGDYEQYF. DNA for the CDR3: TGTGCCAGCAGCTTAGCGCTCGGGGACTACGAGCAGTACTTC.

The chain joins TRBV30 to TRBJ2-1; D is uncertain. The CDR3 consists of 12 residues. The V gene lost 1 base and the J gene lost 12 bases, with 13 bases spanning the gap. Germline loops: CDR1 GTSNPN, CDR2 SVGIG (reference sequence). The CDR3 region has the DNA TGTGCCTGGAGTGACCTATCCAGAGGGCAGTTCTTC. Encoded protein: CAWSDLSRGQFF.

This clone was detected once. The rearrangement links TRBV5-4 to TRBJ2-7; no firm D call. Trimming cost V 2 bases and J 1 base, with 10 bases left between them. CDR1 and CDR2 from the germline V gene are SGHNT and YYREEE (reference sequence). The CDR3 contains 14 residues. The CDR3 loop is CASSLPGTSYEQYF. CDR3 nucleotides: TGTGCCAGCAGCTTACCAGGAACATCCTACGAGCAGTACTTC.

This clone was seen a few times. The V gene is TRBV6-5, the J gene TRBJ1-3, with D perhaps matching TRBD1 (5 bases). The CDR3 runs to 15 residues. CDR1 is MNHEY, CDR2 SVGAGI, per germline. V dropped 0 bases and J dropped 2 bases, with 8 bases sitting between them. CDR3 sequence reads: CASSYSGGTGNTIYF. For the CDR3, the DNA is TGTGCCAGCAGTTACTCGGGGGGGACTGGAAACACCATATATTTT.

This clone has only a few counts. This chain links TRBV25-1 with TRBJ1-2; no reliable D call. With 2 bases removed from V and 3 bases from J, the gap between germline ends came to 13 bases. This CDR3 has 15 amino acids. The germline V gene encodes CDR1 MGHDK and CDR2 SYGVNS. The CDR3 reads CASSEGSGLYYGYTF. The CDR3 coding sequence is TGTGCCAGCAGTGAAGGGTCAGGCCTTTACTATGGCTACACCTTC.

The chain recombines TRBV15 with TRBJ2-5; D gene unclear. The DNA matches TRBJ2-7 better at its end, which makes the J call doubtful. Germline lookup yields CDR1 LNHNV and CDR2 YYDKDF (reference sequence). The CDR3 runs 12 residues. CDR3 sequence: CATSTSQYEQYF. CDR3 coding DNA: TGTGCCACCAGCACGTCCCAATACGAGCAGTACTTC.

CDR3 sequence (DNA): TGCGCCAGCAGCCAAGATACCGTGTCGGACAGCCTCCTCGATTCACCCCTCCACTTT. Amino acid sequence: CASSQDTVSDSLLDSPLHF. This rearrangement joins TRBV4-1 to TRBJ1-6; D possibly corresponds to TRBD1 (6 bases). V lost 0 bases and J lost 8, with 23 bases in between. This CDR3 region has 19 residues. Germline CDR1 is MGHRA and CDR2 is YSYEKL.

This chain links TRBV4-1 with TRBJ1-2; 8 positions match TRBD1. The germline CDR1 and CDR2 sequences are MGHRA and YSYEKL. This CDR3 has 16 amino acids. Germline trimming cut 4 bases from V and 8 bases from J; bases unmatched to any gene: 15. In DNA, the CDR3 is TGCGCCAGCAGCCGTTTGGGACAGGAGCCCCTCGGCGGCTACACCTTC. Amino acid sequence: CASSRLGQEPLGGYTF.

This clone occurred once. This sequence joins TRBV5-6 and TRBJ1-3; tentatively, D is TRBD1 (5 bases). Trimming removed 4 bases from V and 2 bases from J, with 10 bases in between. The germline V gene has CDR1 SGHDT and CDR2 YYEEEE. The CDR3 is 14 amino acids. The CDR3 DNA is TGTGCCAGCAGCCTGGGACTCCCTGGAAACACCATATATTTT. Residues: CASSLGLPGNTIYF.

The CDR3: CASSLDQGAYGYTF. The CDR3 nucleotides read TGTGCCAGCAGCTTGGATCAGGGTGCCTATGGCTACACCTTC. The chain joins TRBV5-4 to TRBJ1-2; perhaps TRBD1 as D (5 bases). The V and J ends lost 0 bases and 4 bases respectively, with 10 bases between them. This CDR3 comprises 14 residues. Germline CDR1 reads SGHNT; CDR2 reads YYREEE (reference sequence). The full variable domain, completed using reference TRBV5-4 and TRBJ1-2, is ETGVTQSPTHLIKTRGQQVTLRCSSQSGHNTVSWYQQALGQGPQFIFQYYREEENGRGNFPPRFSGLQFPNYSSELNVNALELDDSALYLCASSLDQGAYGYTFGSGTRLTVV.

This clone has only one observation. V usage is TRBV15 and J usage is TRBJ1-4, with 7 bases matching TRBD1. Trimming cost V 1 base and J 4 bases; bases outside gene matches: 9. This CDR3 region has 17 residues. Germline CDR1 LNHNV, CDR2 YYDKDF (reference sequence). The CDR3 is CATSRGGQGVINEKLFF. The CDR3 DNA reads TGTGCCACCAGCAGAGGGGGGCAGGGGGTGATTAATGAAAAACTGTTTTTT.

This clone was seen only once. V and J are TRBV15 and TRBJ2-7; tentative D call: TRBD2 (6 bases). From germline, CDR1 is LNHNV and CDR2 YYDKDF (reference sequence). V was shortened by 0 bases and J by 6 bases, with 9 bases between the two germline ends. This CDR3 region has 13 residues. The CDR3 spells CATSRDAGREQYF. CDR3 DNA: TGTGCCACCAGCAGAGACGCGGGGCGCGAGCAGTACTTC.

This clone was counted a few times. The V gene is TRBV5-6, the J gene TRBJ1-5; no definite D call. Germline V gene data show CDR1 as SGHDT and CDR2 as YYEEEE. V was pared by 0 bases and J by 5 bases, with 15 bases between. The CDR3 consists of 16 residues. The CDR3 DNA follows: TGTGCCAGCAGCTTGGCATATAAAGGACTCGATCAGCCCCAGCATTTT. Translation gives CASSLAYKGLDQPQHF.

In this sample, this clone turned up once. The rearrangement joins TRBV5-4 to TRBJ2-3, with D possibly being TRBD2 (7 bases). This CDR3 has 16 amino acids. In germline, CDR1 is SGHNT, CDR2 YYREEE (reference sequence). Trimming shortened V by 0 bases and J by 2 bases, and 13 bases separated the two germline ends. This CDR3 is CASSLEVGGPTDTQYF. CDR3 DNA: TGTGCCAGCAGCTTGGAGGTGGGGGGGCCCACAGATACGCAGTATTTT.

In regard to this clone: The sample holds other DNA sequences that translate to the same CDR3. This rearrangement joins TRBV9 to TRBJ2-7; 9 nucleotides line up with TRBD1. The germline CDR1 and CDR2 sequences are SGDLS and YYNGEE. This CDR3 has 14 residues. Trimming cost V 0 bases and J 2 bases; bases outside gene matches: 0. CDR3 sequence reads: CASSVGQGAYEQYF. In nucleotides, the CDR3 is TGTGCCAGCAGCGTAGGACAGGGGGCCTACGAGCAGTACTTC.

The CDR3 loop reads CASSKTGTKNEQFF. The DNA for the CDR3 is TGTGCCAGCAGCAAAACCGGGACAAAAAATGAGCAGTTCTTC. This chain uses TRBV21-1 with TRBJ2-1; TRBD1, the table's D call, lacks a check against the DNA. TRBV21-1 is annotated as a pseudogene. CDR3 length: 14 amino acids.

The chain carries TRBV28 and TRBJ2-1; D possibly corresponds to TRBD2 (5 bases). There are 14 residues in the CDR3. V was pared by 2 bases and J by 5 bases, with 10 bases between. Germline assignment: CDR1 MDHEN and CDR2 SYDVKM. The CDR3 DNA follows: TGTGCCAGCAGTTTACGCGGGCTCGACAATGAGCAGTTCTTC. Protein product: CASSLRGLDNEQFF.

The rearrangement links TRBV11-1 to TRBJ1-1; D might be TRBD1 (5 bases). In germline, CDR1 is SGHAT, CDR2 FQDESV (reference sequence). This CDR3 has 16 amino acids. With 0 bases removed from V and 3 bases from J, the gap between germline ends came to 14 bases. CDR3 coding DNA: TGTGCCAGCAGCTTAGCAAGGGACGGGAGAGACACTGAAGCTTTCTTT. It codes for CASSLARDGRDTEAFF. The whole variable domain, remainder taken from reference TRBV11-1 and TRBJ1-1, is EAEVAQSPRYKITEKSQAVAFWCDPISGHATLYWYRQILGQGPELLVQFQDESVVDDSQLPKDRFSAERLKGVDSTLKIQPAELGDSAMYLCASSLARDGRDTEAFFGQGTRLTVV.

The chain carries TRBV7-2 and TRBJ1-1, with 9 positions matching TRBD1. Germline trimming cut 4 bases from V and 3 bases from J; bases unmatched to any gene: 6. Germline CDR1 and CDR2: SGHTA and FQGNSA. This CDR3 contains 15 residues. CDR3 in DNA: TGTGCCAGCAGCTCGAATACAGGGGGCCACACTGAAGCTTTCTTT. This codes for CASSSNTGGHTEAFF.